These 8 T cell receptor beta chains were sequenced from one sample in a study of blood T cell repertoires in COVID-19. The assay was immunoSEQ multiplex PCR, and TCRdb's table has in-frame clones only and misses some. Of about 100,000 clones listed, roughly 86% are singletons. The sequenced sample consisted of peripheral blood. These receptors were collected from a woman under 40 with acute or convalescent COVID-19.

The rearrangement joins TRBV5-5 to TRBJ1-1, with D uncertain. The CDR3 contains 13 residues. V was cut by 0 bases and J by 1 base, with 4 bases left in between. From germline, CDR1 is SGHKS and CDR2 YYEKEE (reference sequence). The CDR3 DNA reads TGTGCCAGCAGCTTGGCCTCGAACACTGAAGCTTTCTTT. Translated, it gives CASSLASNTEAFF.

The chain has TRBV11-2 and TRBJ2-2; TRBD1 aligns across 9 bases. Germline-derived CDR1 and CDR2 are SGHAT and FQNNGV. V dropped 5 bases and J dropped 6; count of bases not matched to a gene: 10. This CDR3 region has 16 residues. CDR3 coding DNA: TGTGCCAGCAGCCTTAGGACAGGGGCTTATGCCGGGGAGCTGTTTTTT. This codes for CASSLRTGAYAGELFF.

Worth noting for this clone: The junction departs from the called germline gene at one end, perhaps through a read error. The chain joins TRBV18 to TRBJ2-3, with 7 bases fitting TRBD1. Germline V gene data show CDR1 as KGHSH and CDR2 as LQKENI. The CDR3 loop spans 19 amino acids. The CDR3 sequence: CASSPQQGPQGEPTDTQYF. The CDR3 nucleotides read TGTGCCAGCTCGCCACAACAGGGGCCACAGGGAGAGCCAACAGATACGCAGTATTTT.

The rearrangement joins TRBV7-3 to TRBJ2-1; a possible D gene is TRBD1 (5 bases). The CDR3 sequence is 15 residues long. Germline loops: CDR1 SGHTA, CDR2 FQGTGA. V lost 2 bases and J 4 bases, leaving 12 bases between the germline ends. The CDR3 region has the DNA TGTGCCAGCAGCTTAGGGGCAGAAAGTTACAATGAGCAGTTCTTC. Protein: CASSLGAESYNEQFF.

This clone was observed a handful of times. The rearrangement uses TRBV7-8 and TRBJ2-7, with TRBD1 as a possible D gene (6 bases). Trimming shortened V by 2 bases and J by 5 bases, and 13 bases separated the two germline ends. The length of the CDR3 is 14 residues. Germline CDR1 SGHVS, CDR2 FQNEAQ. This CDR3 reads CASSLTQGQDEQYF. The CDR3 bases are TGTGCCAGCAGCTTAACACAGGGCCAAGACGAGCAGTACTTC.

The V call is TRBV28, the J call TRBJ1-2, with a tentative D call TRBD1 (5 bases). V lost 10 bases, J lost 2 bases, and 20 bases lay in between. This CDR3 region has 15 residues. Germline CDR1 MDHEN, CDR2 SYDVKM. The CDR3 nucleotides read TGTGCCACCATCTCCCCCGACAGTTTCAACTATGGCTACACCTTC. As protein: CATISPDSFNYGYTF.

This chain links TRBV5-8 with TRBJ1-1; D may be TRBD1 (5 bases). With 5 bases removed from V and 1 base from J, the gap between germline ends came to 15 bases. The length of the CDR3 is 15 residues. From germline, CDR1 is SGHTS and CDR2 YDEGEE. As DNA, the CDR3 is TGTGCCAGCAGTGGAAGTGAGACAGCGAACACTGAAGCTTTCTTT. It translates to CASSGSETANTEAFF.

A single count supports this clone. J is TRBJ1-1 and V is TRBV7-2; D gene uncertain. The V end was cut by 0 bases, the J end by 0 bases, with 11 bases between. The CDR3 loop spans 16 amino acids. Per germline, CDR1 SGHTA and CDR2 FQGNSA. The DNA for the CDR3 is TGTGCCAGCAGCTTAGCTTCGGACTTCATGAACACTGAAGCTTTCTTT. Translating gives CASSLASDFMNTEAFF.